The 7 T cell receptor beta chains presented below share a single source sample, sequenced in a study of beta chain features in type 1 diabetes. Every isolated RNA sample was fully reverse transcribed, so sequencing captured expressed TCRB transcripts. Clones were read by immunoSEQ multiplex PCR, and TCRdb kept only the in-frame ones, dropping some. The sample lists 350,000 to 450,000 clones; approximately 15% were seen once. The sequencing sample was made of naive CD4+ T cells from blood. The receptors shown here come from a man aged 25-45 years in good health.

The sample holds a few counts of this clone. Written as DNA, the CDR3 is TGTGCCATCAGTGTCTCGGACAGCCTCCAAGAGACCCAGTACTTC. It specifies CAISVSDSLQETQYF. This chain connects TRBV10-3 to TRBJ2-5; D is possibly TRBD1 (6 bases). The V end lost 4 bases, the J end lost 1 base, and 13 bases lay between the germline ends. The germline V gene has CDR1 ENHRY and CDR2 SYGVKD. There are 15 residues in the CDR3.

The CDR3, as DNA: TGTGCCTGGAGTGTCATGGGTGCGGAGCCCCAGCATTTT. This encodes CAWSVMGAEPQHF. This chain joins TRBV30 and TRBJ1-5, with D hard to call. The CDR3 extends over 13 amino acids. Germline values: CDR1 GTSNPN, CDR2 SVGIG (reference sequence). Trimming pared 0 bases from V and 8 bases from J, leaving 11 bases between.

This clone was detected a few times. V is TRBV5-1 and J is TRBJ2-1; no definite D call. Trimming removed 0 bases from V and 9 bases from J, with 10 bases in between. Germline values: CDR1 SGHRS, CDR2 YFSETQ. CDR3 size: 13 residues. CDR3 in DNA: TGCGCCAGCAGCTTGGTTGGGCAAAGTGAGCAGTTCTTC. It translates to CASSLVGQSEQFF. Based on the CDR3 plus reference TRBV5-1 and TRBJ2-1, the full variable domain is KAGVTQTPRYLIKTRGQQVTLSCSPISGHRSVSWYQQTPGQGLQFLFEYFSETQRNKGNFPGRFSGRQFSNSRSEMNVSTLELGDSALYLCASSLVGQSEQFFGPGTRLTVL.

The chain links TRBV7-2 to TRBJ2-3; perhaps TRBD2 as D (6 bases). This CDR3 contains 14 residues. Trimming cost V 5 bases and J 2 bases, with 11 bases left between them. Germline V gene lookup returns CDR1 SGHTA and CDR2 FQGNSA. This CDR3 is CASSLPGVTDTQYF. The DNA of the CDR3 is TGTGCCAGCAGCCTGCCGGGAGTCACAGATACGCAGTATTTT.

In this sample, this clone turned up once. A much more abundant neighbour one base away suggests this may be a read error. The chain combines TRBV13 with TRBJ2-5, with 11 nucleotides matching TRBD2. Per germline, CDR1 PRHDT and CDR2 FYEKMQ (reference sequence). Germline trimming cut 5 bases from V and 3 bases from J; bases unmatched to any gene: 2. This CDR3 contains 14 residues. In nucleotides, the CDR3 is TGTGCCAGCAGCCTGGGACTAGCGGAAGAGACCCAGTACTTC. Its translation is CASSLGLAEETQYF.

CDR3 loop: CAISDGPFNSGTPYEQYV. The CDR3 DNA follows: TGTGCCATCAGTGATGGACCCTTCAACTCAGGGACCCCCTACGAGCAGTACGTC. The chain has TRBV10-3 and TRBJ2-7; possibly TRBD1 or TRBD2 for D (5 bases each). CDR1 and CDR2 (germline): ENHRY, SYGVKD. V was clipped by 3 bases and J by 2 bases, with 23 bases between them. The CDR3 extends over 18 amino acids.

This clone appeared a few times. The J gene is TRBJ2-7, the V gene TRBV14, with D unclear. This CDR3 has 13 residues. The germline CDR1 and CDR2 sequences are SGHDN and FVKESK. Trimming stripped 4 bases from V and 7 bases from J, with 14 bases between. The CDR3 DNA reads as TGTGCCAGCAGCCCAGTGCGTCCTGGGGAGCAGTACTTC. Its protein product is CASSPVRPGEQYF.